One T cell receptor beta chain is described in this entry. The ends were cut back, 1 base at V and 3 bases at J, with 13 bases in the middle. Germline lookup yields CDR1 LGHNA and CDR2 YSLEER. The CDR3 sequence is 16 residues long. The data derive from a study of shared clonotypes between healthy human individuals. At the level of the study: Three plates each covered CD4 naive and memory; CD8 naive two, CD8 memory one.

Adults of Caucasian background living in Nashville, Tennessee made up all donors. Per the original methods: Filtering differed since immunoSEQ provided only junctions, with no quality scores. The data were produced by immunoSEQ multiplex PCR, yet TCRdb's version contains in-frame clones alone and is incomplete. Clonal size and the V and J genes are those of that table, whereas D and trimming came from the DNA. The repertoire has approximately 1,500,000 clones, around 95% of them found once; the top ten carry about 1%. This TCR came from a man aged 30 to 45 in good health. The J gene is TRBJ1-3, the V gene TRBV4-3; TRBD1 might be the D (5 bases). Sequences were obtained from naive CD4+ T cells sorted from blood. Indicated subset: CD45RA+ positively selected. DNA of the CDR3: TGCGCCAGCAGCCAAGTGGGGGGGGACGGTGGAAACACCATATATTTT. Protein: CASSQVGGDGGNTIYF.